This T cell receptor beta chain was recovered during a study of CD8 T cells in ankylosing spondylitis (dated by TCRdb to the late 2010s). Describing the broader study: The study profiled T cell receptor beta repertoires in healthy donors and ankylosing spondylitis patients to find disease-linked TCR variants. The full study cohort comprised around 23 ankylosing spondylitis patients and some 100 healthy donors. Peripheral blood was sampled, and synovial fluid was additionally collected from ankylosing spondylitis patients. Beyond this particular receptor, the publication reports: Blood from ankylosing spondylitis patients appeared to be characterized by a TCR beta motif made up of seven or eight highly homologous amino acid variants. In peripheral blood, the disease-linked clones were found at relatively low frequencies and had a CD8+ phenotype. Some TCR beta motif variants had previously been reported in synovial fluid and blood of reactive arthritis patients, which suggested common disease-initiation mechanisms. The disease-linked clones were reported to be significantly enriched in matched synovial fluid samples from ankylosing spondylitis patients.

Measured from the cysteine to the phenylalanine, the CDR3 is 11 residues long. The kept DNA is CDR3 alone, 33 bases in frame from the first base. V is shortened by 7 bases, J by 4 bases, and the region joining them spans 10 bases. CDR1 and CDR2, looked up from the germline V gene (reference sequence), are DFQATT and SNEGSKA. Sequencing was performed on an Illumina HiSeq 2500. Quantitative 5'-RACE with molecular barcodes was used to prepare TCR beta libraries. From the authors' description of their analysis: A new computational method based on a probabilistic model of VDJ rearrangement was used to identify disease-linked TCR variants. TCRdb took the public reads, trimmed them with fastp at Q25, ran MiXCR for clone calling and kept in-frame beta chains. Rows with one shared CDR3 protein collapse into an entry with the most common genes and DNA. TCRdb assigned the V and J calls; the authors' analysis was not used. The sample data list approximately 69,000 distinct CDR3 sequences, and about 5% of these were observed just once. Roughly 2.3% of the sample is taken by the ten largest.

This clonotype was seen ten or more times. Its antigen is not yet known. Nothing much larger sits one base from this clone, and base qualities are not available. The rearranged chain carries TRBV20-1 and TRBJ2-5, with no reliable assignment of the D segment. Sequenced: blood, either unsorted or a sorted T cell fraction (not recorded which). The sequence was obtained from a male donor with ankylosing spondylitis or in good health (not recorded which). The CDR3 is CSEVRTETQYF. The DNA sequence follows: TGCAGTGAGGTCCGAACAGAGACCCAGTACTTC.